The 16 T cell receptor beta chains listed next were all sequenced from one sample in a study of blood T cells in healthy people across ages. Then a second PCR, running about 6 to 11 cycles, was carried out with a sample-barcoded 5' primer and a J-beta primer mix. TCRdb passed the 5' RACE reads through MiXCR, listing each CDR3 protein once. The sample includes about 1.5 million distinct CDR3 sequences, about 45% seen only once; the top ten take over 3.5%. The specimen was blood. The origin of the receptors is a woman aged 18-35 years in good health.

The chain uses TRBV7-2 and TRBJ2-5; 13 bases fit TRBD2. With 5 bases clipped from V and 2 bases from J, the junction kept 8 bases outside the gene matches. CDR1 and CDR2 from the germline V gene are SGHTA and FQGNSA. CDR3 size: 17 residues. Here the CDR3 reads CASSRRLAGGHQETQYF. The CDR3 DNA reads TGTGCCAGCAGCCGCAGACTAGCGGGGGGCCATCAAGAGACCCAGTACTTC.

The V call is TRBV24-1, the J call TRBJ2-7; TRBD2 agrees at 8 bases. The germline gives CDR1 KGHDR, CDR2 SFDVKD. There are 13 residues in the CDR3. The V and J ends lost 9 bases and 0 bases, in that order; junction bases with no gene match: 3. CDR3 nucleotide sequence: TGTGCCACCGCGAGCGGGAGCTCCTACGAGCAGTACTTC. Its protein product is CATASGSSYEQYF.

This clonotype was seen a handful of times. The V and J genes are TRBV29-1 and TRBJ2-5; D gene uncertain. V was pared by 4 bases and J by 2 bases, with 8 bases between. CDR1 and CDR2 from the germline V gene are SQVTM and ANQGSEA. This CDR3 has 12 amino acids. The CDR3 nucleotides are TGCAGCGTTGCTCGGCAGCAAGAGACCCAGTACTTC. Encoded protein: CSVARQQETQYF.

The chain joins TRBV27 to TRBJ2-5, with 7 positions matching TRBD2. The DNA end lines up better with TRBJ2-7; the J call may be wrong. The CDR3 covers 17 residues. Germline loops: CDR1 MNHEY, CDR2 SMNVEV (reference sequence). CDR3 in amino acids: CASSPRPRGSGNYEQYF. For the CDR3, the DNA is TGTGCCAGCAGTCCCCGGCCCCGAGGAAGCGGGAACTACGAGCAGTACTTC.

Regarding this clonotype: The junction and the germline gene differ at one end; a read error may be behind it. The chain joins TRBV5-5 to TRBJ1-1; possibly TRBD1 for D (5 bases). The CDR3 is 15 residues long. The V gene's germline CDR1 is SGHKS and CDR2 YYEKEE (reference sequence). CDR3 coding DNA: TGTGCCGGCAGCTTGGGGCCTAGGCGTGAGGCTGAAGCTTTCTTT. It specifies CAGSLGPRREAEAFF.

A remark on this clonotype: With a much larger clone just one base away, this may be a read error. The CDR3 region is CASSVALDYEQYF. In DNA form, the CDR3 reads TGTGCCAGCAGCGTAGCCCTCGACTACGAGCAGTACTTC. The chain is built from TRBV7-6 and TRBJ2-7; D is uncertain. Looked up from germline, CDR1 is SGHVS and CDR2 is FNYEAQ. This CDR3 is 13 amino acids long.

The sample holds a few counts of this clonotype. This chain links TRBV6-4 with TRBJ1-2; possible D gene TRBD1, 5 bases. Germline V gene data show CDR1 as MRHNA and CDR2 as SNTAGT. The CDR3 covers 15 residues. V lost 6 bases to trimming and J lost 5 bases, with 19 bases between them. CDR3 sequence: CASRPRTGGGYGYTF. The CDR3 DNA sequence: TGTGCCAGCAGACCTCGGACGGGGGGTGGATATGGCTACACCTTC.

This clonotype has a single count. The chain links TRBV6-2 or TRBV6-3 to TRBJ2-7, with D unclear. CDR1 is MNHEY, CDR2 SVGEGT, per germline. The ends were cut back, 2 bases at V and 2 bases at J, with 10 bases in the middle. This CDR3 contains 14 residues. The CDR3, as DNA: TGTGCCAGCAGTTACGAGTTCCGTACCTACGAGCAGTACTTC. Its translation is CASSYEFRTYEQYF.

In its sample, this clonotype was seen a few times. The chain carries TRBV6-6 and TRBJ1-6, with 11 bases aligning to TRBD1. The CDR3 totals 15 residues. The V gene end was trimmed by 2 bases and the J gene end by 6 bases; junction bases not matched to a gene: 0. Germline V gene lookup returns CDR1 MNHNY and CDR2 SVGAGI (reference sequence). The CDR3 loop is CASSYGQGANSPLHF. CDR3 nucleotides: TGTGCCAGCAGTTACGGACAGGGGGCTAATTCACCCCTCCACTTT.

This rearrangement joins TRBV20-1 to TRBJ2-7; no clear D gene. The CDR3 is 15 residues long. Germline CDR1 reads DFQATT; CDR2 reads SNEGSKA (reference sequence). V was cut by 1 base and J by 1 base, with 14 bases left in between. CDR3: CSARGWIGHSYEQYF. CDR3 DNA: TGCAGTGCTAGAGGTTGGATAGGCCATTCCTACGAGCAGTACTTC.

The chain joins TRBV6-5 to TRBJ2-5, with TRBD2 as a possible D gene (5 bases). The V gene's germline CDR1 is MNHEY and CDR2 SVGAGI. The V end was cut by 10 bases, the J end by 11 bases, with 26 bases between. This CDR3 has 14 residues. CDR3 in DNA: TGTGCCACGCGAAGGGAGTCGATGGTCAATGAGCAGTACTTC. The encoded protein is CATRRESMVNEQYF.

There are a few counts of this clonotype. The V and J genes are TRBV25-1 and TRBJ1-2; D may be TRBD1 (5 bases). This CDR3 is built from 14 residues. V lost 1 base to trimming and J lost 4 bases, with 10 bases between them. Germline lookup yields CDR1 MGHDK and CDR2 SYGVNS. The CDR3 loop reads CASSESGRFYGYTF. The CDR3 DNA sequence: TGTGCCAGCAGTGAATCGGGGCGCTTCTATGGCTACACCTTC.

V usage is TRBV4-3 and J usage is TRBJ2-1, with TRBD2 identical over 11 bases. The CDR3 spans 20 residues. The V gene end was trimmed by 0 bases and the J gene end by 8 bases; junction bases not matched to a gene: 18. CDR1 LGHNA and CDR2 YSLEER come from the germline V gene. CDR3 nucleotides: TGCGCCAGCAGCCAAGATATTAAACTAGCGGGAGTAGGGTGGTGGGATGAGCAGTTCTTC. It encodes CASSQDIKLAGVGWWDEQFF.

As concerns this clonotype: One junction end disagrees with the germline gene, perhaps due to a read error. This chain links TRBV11-2 with TRBJ2-2; tentatively, D is TRBD1 (6 bases). Germline CDR1 reads SGHAT; CDR2 reads FQNNGV. The CDR3 spans 15 residues. CDR3 protein: CASSFSGQNTGELFF. The CDR3 DNA reads TGTGCCAGCAGCTTTTCAGGACAGAACACCGGGGAACTGTTTTTT.

This clonotype appeared a few times. This rearrangement joins TRBV15 to TRBJ2-5, with 11 bases that match TRBD2. Trimming at V came to 4 bases and at J to 7 bases, leaving 5 bases not matched to a gene. The CDR3 spans 14 residues. Germline V lookup: CDR1 LNHNV, CDR2 YYDKDF (reference sequence). CDR3 sequence: CATSNGTSGGTQYF. The CDR3 bases are TGTGCCACCAGCAACGGGACTAGCGGAGGGACCCAGTACTTC.

This chain links TRBV7-2 with TRBJ1-2; possibly TRBD1 for D (6 bases). Germline V gene sequence: CDR1 SGHTA, CDR2 FQGNSA. Trimming removed 5 bases from V and 2 bases from J, with 15 bases in between. CDR3 length equals 15 residues. The CDR3 is CASSPVGGGNYGYTF. The CDR3 nucleotides read TGTGCCAGCAGCCCCGTCGGGGGGGGCAACTATGGCTACACCTTC.